This T cell receptor beta chain was recovered during a study of molecular identifiers for immune sequencing clone quantification. The study's findings and limits: Clones that had above 20 RNA copies took up over 97% of effector molecules but under 1% in naive cells. Even with some 960,000 naive cells present, spiked Jurkat TCR RNA from one cell was reportedly detectable.

Per the germline V gene, CDR1 is ENHRY and CDR2 is SYGVKD. J lost 1 base, V lost 3 bases, and 1 base had no gene match. The length of the CDR3 is 15 residues. Points on this clonotype: Its target is not known.

Previously described methods and listed TCR primers were used for bulk TCR libraries. TCRdb processed the PCR reads anew with MiXCR; each CDR3 protein has one entry. The repertoire holds approximately 630,000 distinct CDR3 sequences, with approximately 24% as singletons. The chain joins TRBV10-3 to TRBJ2-3; 10 bases line up with TRBD2. Sequencing input: naive CD8+ T cells from blood, with Jurkat cell RNA spiked in. The subset here: FACS-sorted CD8+CD4-CCR7+CD45RA+ naive T cells. This TCR derives from a human donor in good health. Some libraries in this study had Jurkat cell RNA spiked in. CDR3 bases: TGTGCCATCAGTGAAACTAGCGGGGGCACAGATACGCAGTATTTT. Translation gives CAISETSGGTDTQYF.